The TCR beta chain described here comes from a study of cytomegalovirus exposure and HLA in healthy donors listed by TCRdb under 2017. Background on the whole study: According to a later analysis, the 120 or so validation repertoires were produced on the same platform as the 680 or so repertoires of the first cohort. The study aimed to test whether cataloging public T cell receptors could reveal signatures of past pathogen exposure. In addition to the first cohort of hundreds of subjects, a separate validation cohort of under 150 different subjects was used. High-throughput TCR immunosequencing, statistical association of individual TCRs with disease status, and machine learning were combined to predict cytomegalovirus infection status. Study-wide findings and limitations: It was suggested by the authors that the approach could potentially be generalized to other disease states and immunological phenotypes. In a later analysis, TCRs clustered in the first cohort were found to also tend to co-occur in the approximately 120 validation repertoires, with 90% to 95% of cluster scores above 0. The validation cohort had no HLA typing available for a later analysis, so co-occurrence within that cohort was assessed over all 130 or so repertoires. The study listed 150 to 200 TCR beta chains as associated with cytomegalovirus. In vitro tests confirmed that a few of the cytomegalovirus-associated TCR beta chains recognize cytomegalovirus antigens. While some public TCRs were present in many individuals, most TCR sequences turned up only very rarely across donors. Cytomegalovirus status was reported to be diagnosed by the classifier with high specificity and sensitivity in both the original and validation cohorts.

The CDR3 sequence holds 16 residues, the cysteine and phenylalanine included. The kept DNA is CDR3 alone, 48 bases in frame from the first base. The germline V gene (reference sequence) gives CDR1 as MNHEY and CDR2 as SMNVEV. Trimming leaves V shorter by 5 bases and J shorter by 5 bases, with the junction holding 7 bases beyond the gene matches. Libraries were constructed by the immunoSEQ multiplex PCR assay. Regarding the original processing steps: A statistical classification framework was built for diagnosing cytomegalovirus status from the catalog of TCR beta chain sequences. TCRdb limited this immuneACCESS table to in-frame rearrangements with V and J called. A share of clones is missing; checked studies link under half to unresolved V genes, and the rest is unexplained. The V and J calls and clone size come from that table; D and trimming were worked out from the DNA. In all, the sample holds 100,000 to 150,000 clones, and roughly 83% of those were seen once. The ten largest clones add up to approximately 4.9% of the sample.

With regard to this clone: It lacks a known antigen. The input lacks base qualities; no much larger clone sits a single base away.

Donors formed part of the validation cohort, which comprised some 120 subjects and was distinct from the first cohort of some 700 subjects. Sequenced material: PBMCs. This TCR was recovered from a man younger than 35 in good health and CMV-seronegative. The chain joins TRBV27 to TRBJ1-6, with 9 junctional bases fitting TRBD1. The DNA reads TGTGCCAGCAGTACACGGGACAGGGCACATAATTCACCCCTCCACTTT. Translated, this is CASSTRDRAHNSPLHF.